These 26 T cell receptor beta chains share one sample of origin, sequenced in a study of blood T cells in healthy people across ages. Sample-barcoded 5' priming and a J-beta primer mix drove a second PCR of about 6 to 12 cycles. From the 5' RACE reads, TCRdb called clonotypes with MiXCR, one entry per CDR3 protein. The repertoire holds about 970,000 distinct CDR3 sequences, with just over 50% as singletons. The sample was blood. The receptors were gathered from a woman aged 55-75 years in good health.

This clonotype was found a few times. This chain joins TRBV4-2 and TRBJ1-2; D is unresolved. Germline-derived CDR1 and CDR2 are LGHNA and YNFKEQ. V gave up 0 bases and J gave up 2 bases, with 10 bases separating them. The CDR3 runs 15 residues. CDR3 sequence (DNA): TGTGCCAGCAGCCAAGAACATTTCTGGAACTATGGCTACACCTTC. Amino acid sequence: CASSQEHFWNYGYTF.

This chain joins TRBV28 and TRBJ2-3; D is uncertain. Germline loops: CDR1 MDHEN, CDR2 SYDVKM. The V gene lost 6 bases and the J gene lost 13 bases, with 14 bases spanning the gap. The CDR3 has 11 amino acids. The CDR3: CASRASGLEYF. The DNA of the CDR3 is TGTGCCAGCAGGGCTTCGGGCTTGGAGTATTTT.

The rearrangement links TRBV29-1 to TRBJ2-7, with 7 bases that match TRBD1. J gave up 3 bases and V 7 bases, and 3 bases lay outside the gene matches. The CDR3 runs 11 residues. Germline lookup yields CDR1 SQVTM and CDR2 ANQGSEA. CDR3 amino acids: CSGGTDYEQYF. For the CDR3, the DNA is TGCAGCGGTGGGACAGACTACGAGCAGTACTTC.

This clonotype has just a few counts. The genes are TRBV29-1 and TRBJ2-7; no reliable D call. The CDR3 is 13 amino acids. Germline CDR1 and CDR2: SQVTM and ANQGSEA. V lost 3 bases, J lost 0 bases, and 9 bases lay in between. The CDR3 sequence: CSVEGISSYEQYF. The CDR3 bases are TGCAGCGTTGAGGGTATCAGCTCCTACGAGCAGTACTTC.

This rearrangement joins TRBV24-1 to TRBJ2-3; TRBD1 aligns across 11 bases. This CDR3 comprises 17 residues. The germline V gene has CDR1 KGHDR and CDR2 SFDVKD. J lost 4 bases, V lost 4 bases, and 9 bases had no gene match. The CDR3 DNA is TGTGCCACCAGTGACCCGCCGGGACAGGGGGGGGCAGATACGCAGTATTTT. This sequence encodes CATSDPPGQGGADTQYF.

The J gene is TRBJ2-1, the V gene TRBV5-1, with TRBD1 matching 9 bases. The J call could be wrong; TRBJ2-7 is a better fit for the DNA end. The CDR3 consists of 15 residues. Germline V CDR1 and CDR2: SGHRS, YFSETQ. The CDR3 reads CASSMGQGSYNEQYF. The DNA of the CDR3 is TGCGCCAGCAGCATGGGACAGGGCTCCTACAATGAGCAGTACTTC.

In regard to this clonotype: A much larger clone lies one base from this, so it may be a read error. The V and J genes are TRBV7-9 and TRBJ2-5; 8 positions match TRBD1. CDR3 size: 15 residues. Germline lookup yields CDR1 SEHNR and CDR2 FQNEAQ (reference sequence). The CDR3 bases are TGTGCCTGCAGCTTAGGCCAGGGGGCGAGGGAGACCCAGTACTTC. It translates to CACSLGQGARETQYF.

The V gene is TRBV6-5, the J gene TRBJ2-7, with D possibly TRBD2 on 5 matching bases. The V gene lost 6 bases and the J gene lost 5 bases, with 11 bases spanning the gap. This CDR3 spans 12 amino acids. Germline values: CDR1 MNHEY, CDR2 SVGAGI. The CDR3, as DNA: TGTGCCAGCAGACGAGGGAGCAACGAGCAGTACTTC. Translating gives CASRRGSNEQYF.

This clonotype was counted a single time. The V call is TRBV7-9, the J call TRBJ2-1; D perhaps matches TRBD2 (5 bases). Germline V gene data show CDR1 as SEHNR and CDR2 as FQNEAQ (reference sequence). Trimming left V 7 bases short and J 10 bases short, with 17 bases between. This CDR3 is 13 amino acids long. The CDR3 region has the DNA TGTGCCAGCACCAAAGGGCATCAGCGGGAGCAGTTCTTC. This codes for CASTKGHQREQFF.

V usage is TRBV7-8 and J usage is TRBJ1-6; no clear D. This CDR3 comprises 12 residues. Germline values: CDR1 SGHVS, CDR2 FQNEAQ. The ends were cut back, 4 bases at V and 7 bases at J, with 5 bases in the middle. In DNA, the CDR3 is TGTGCCAGCAGCTCCCAGAATTCACCCCTCCACTTT. It specifies CASSSQNSPLHF.

The chain couples TRBV5-1 to TRBJ2-1; 10 bases agree with TRBD2. CDR3 length equals 15 residues. Trimming removed 6 bases from V and 3 bases from J; junction bases left unmatched: 6. Germline lookup yields CDR1 SGHRS and CDR2 YFSETQ. CDR3 bases: TGCGCCAGCACATTAGCGGGAGGCCACTACAATGAGCAGTTCTTC. This gives the protein CASTLAGGHYNEQFF.

This clonotype was counted a few times. V usage is TRBV3-1 and J usage is TRBJ2-1, with D uncertain. This CDR3 has 12 residues. Looked up from germline, CDR1 is LGHDT and CDR2 is YNNKEL (reference sequence). Trimming took off 1 base at V and 9 bases at J, with 7 bases between the two ends. CDR3 sequence: CASSQGGSEQFF. DNA for the CDR3: TGTGCCAGCAGCCAAGGTGGGTCTGAGCAGTTCTTC.

This clonotype was detected a few times. The chain joins TRBV4-3 to TRBJ2-7, with a weak D call TRBD2 (5 bases). The V end was cut by 1 base, the J end by 3 bases, with 10 bases between. Germline assignment: CDR1 LGHNA and CDR2 YSLEER. The CDR3 contains 14 residues. The CDR3 bases are TGCGCCAGCAGCCAAGGGGCAGCGGACTACGAGCAGTACTTC. It translates to CASSQGAADYEQYF.

This sequence joins TRBV7-2 and TRBJ2-5; 13 nucleotides line up with TRBD2. V shed 5 bases and J 7 bases; nucleotides not matched to a gene: 13. The CDR3 totals 17 residues. Germline CDR1 reads SGHTA; CDR2 reads FQGNSA. CDR3 sequence: CASSPGLAGTLRGTQYF. The CDR3 nucleotides read TGTGCCAGCAGCCCGGGACTAGCGGGAACTTTAAGGGGGACCCAGTACTTC.

Worth noting for this clonotype: Its ends do not fully match the called genes, so a read error is possible. J is TRBJ2-7 and V is TRBV14; 8 bases align to TRBD1. Germline V CDR1 and CDR2: SGHDN, FVKESK. This CDR3 comprises 15 residues. CDR3 sequence: CAGSQEGQGTYEQYF. The DNA for the CDR3 is TGTGCCGGCAGCCAAGAAGGACAGGGAACCTACGAGCAGTACTTC.

V is TRBV5-1 and J is TRBJ2-1; D remains unclear. Germline assignment: CDR1 SGHRS and CDR2 YFSETQ. V was clipped by 1 base and J by 6 bases, with 14 bases between them. The CDR3 extends over 15 amino acids. DNA for the CDR3: TGCGCCAGCAGCTTGAGCCACGACTGGACCAATGAGCAGTTCTTC. This encodes CASSLSHDWTNEQFF.

The J gene is TRBJ2-5, the V gene TRBV28; D gene ambiguous. The CDR3 contains 14 residues. V was pared by 4 bases and J by 5 bases, with 14 bases between. Germline CDR1 MDHEN, CDR2 SYDVKM. CDR3 DNA: TGTGCCAGCAGTTCAAGCGCGTTCTCGGAGACCCAGTACTTC. As protein: CASSSSAFSETQYF.

This clonotype was detected only once. The V call is TRBV27, the J call TRBJ2-5; TRBD2 agrees at 9 bases. The J call is doubtful: the DNA matches TRBJ2-7 better. The CDR3 has 16 amino acids. Germline V lookup: CDR1 MNHEY, CDR2 SMNVEV (reference sequence). The CDR3, as DNA: TGTGCCAGCAGTTTGGGAACTAGCGGGCGTTCCTACGAGCAGTACTTC. It yields the protein CASSLGTSGRSYEQYF.

The chain has TRBV20-1 and TRBJ2-1; either TRBD1 or TRBD2 may fit D (5 bases each). CDR3 length equals 11 residues. Trimming stripped 6 bases from V and 10 bases from J, with 13 bases between. The V gene's germline CDR1 is DFQATT and CDR2 SNEGSKA (reference sequence). CDR3 region: CSAPGPPEQFF. CDR3 sequence (DNA): TGCAGTGCCCCGGGACCCCCCGAGCAGTTCTTC.

This chain links TRBV7-2 with TRBJ2-3, with a weak D call TRBD2 (5 bases). The V and J ends lost 4 bases and 9 bases respectively, with 23 bases between them. The CDR3 consists of 16 residues. The germline V gene has CDR1 SGHTA and CDR2 FQGNSA. The CDR3 here is CASSYPGGLGLGTQYF. Written as DNA, the CDR3 is TGTGCCAGCAGCTATCCGGGTGGACTCGGGCTGGGAACGCAGTATTTT.

This clonotype was counted only a few times. V gene TRBV6-5 combines with J gene TRBJ1-4, with TRBD1 matching 9 bases. Losses at the gene ends were 6 bases for V and 8 bases for J; bases not matched to a gene: 7. Per the germline V gene, CDR1 is MNHEY and CDR2 is SVGAGI. This CDR3 comprises 14 residues. This CDR3 reads CASSEQGAEEKLFF. The CDR3 DNA reads TGTGCCAGCAGCGAACAGGGGGCAGAAGAAAAACTGTTTTTT.

This chain connects TRBV6-2 or TRBV6-3 to TRBJ1-1; D is unclear. The V end was cut by 0 bases, the J end by 4 bases, with 9 bases between. Germline V gene data show CDR1 as MNHEY and CDR2 as SVGEGT. The CDR3 contains 14 residues. The CDR3 protein is CASSYSSAVTEAFF. As DNA, the CDR3 is TGTGCCAGCAGTTACTCCTCAGCGGTCACTGAAGCTTTCTTT.

The chain couples TRBV24-1 to TRBJ2-1, with 9 bases identical to TRBD2. This CDR3 is built from 13 residues. V was pared by 12 bases and J by 9 bases, with 11 bases of the junction left unmatched. CDR1 and CDR2 from the germline V gene are KGHDR and SFDVKD. CDR3: CAPPTSGQSEQFF. The CDR3 DNA sequence: TGTGCCCCCCCGACTAGCGGCCAAAGTGAGCAGTTCTTC.

The sample holds a few counts of this clonotype. The chain links TRBV12-3 or TRBV12-4 to TRBJ2-7; D is perhaps TRBD1 (6 bases). V was shortened by 3 bases and J by 3 bases, with 18 bases between the two germline ends. This CDR3 region has 16 residues. The CDR3: CASSFSFRGRDYEQYF. DNA of the CDR3: TGTGCCAGCAGTTTCAGTTTCAGGGGACGTGACTACGAGCAGTACTTC.

The rearrangement joins TRBV3-1 to TRBJ2-1, with D unclear. The CDR3 runs 13 residues. CDR1 and CDR2 (germline): LGHDT, YNNKEL (reference sequence). Trimming took off 0 bases at V and 8 bases at J, with 8 bases between the two ends. The CDR3 sequence is CASSQDRRYEQFF. The CDR3 DNA reads as TGTGCCAGCAGCCAAGACAGGCGGTATGAGCAGTTCTTC.

This chain links TRBV7-2 with TRBJ1-2; D is uncertain. Looked up from germline, CDR1 is SGHTA and CDR2 is FQGNSA. V shed 4 bases and J shed 0 bases, with 12 bases lying between them. This CDR3 is built from 15 residues. CDR3 in amino acids: CASSSRRVTNYGYTF. CDR3 bases: TGTGCCAGCAGCTCAAGACGTGTGACTAACTATGGCTACACCTTC. Together with reference TRBV7-2 and TRBJ1-2, the CDR3 gives the full variable domain: GAGVSQSPSNKVTEKGKDVELRCDPISGHTALYWYRQSLGQGLEFLIYFQGNSAPDKSGLPSDRFSAERTGGSVSTLTIQRTQQEDSAVYLCASSSRRVTNYGYTFGSGTRLTVV.